The 14 T cell receptor beta chains below come from one sample, sequenced in a study of cytotoxic CD8 clonotypes in ibrutinib-treated CLL. Method: immunoSEQ multiplex PCR; TCRdb's copy keeps in-frame clones and lacks some. The sample has fewer than 150,000 clones, roughly 80% seen once. The sequences come from PBMCs, collected after 24 months of ibrutinib treatment. The receptors derive from a human donor with chronic lymphocytic leukemia.

Worth noting for this clone: A read error may account for a junction end that differs from germline. The sample holds other DNA sequences that translate to the same CDR3. The J gene is TRBJ1-1, the V gene TRBV4-1; D ambiguous. The CDR3 contains 14 residues. Germline CDR1 reads MGHRA; CDR2 reads YSYEKL. CDR3 region: CASSRTALGTEAFF. CDR3 DNA: TGCGCCAGCAGCCGTACAGCGTTGGGCACTGAAGCTTTTTTT.

The chain employs TRBV6-5 and TRBJ1-2; the D is unclear. Germline loops: CDR1 MNHEY, CDR2 SVGAGI. The CDR3 spans 13 residues. Trimming pared 6 bases from V and 2 bases from J, leaving 10 bases between. The DNA for the CDR3 is TGTGCCAGCAGCAACCGGGCCAACTATGGCTACACCTTC. This encodes CASSNRANYGYTF.

This rearrangement joins TRBV5-1 to TRBJ2-5, with 11 bases that match TRBD2. From germline, CDR1 is SGHRS and CDR2 YFSETQ. CDR3 length: 14 residues. V trimming: 2 bases; J trimming: 5 bases; junction bases outside the gene matches: 2. The CDR3 spells CASSFSGGAETQYF. The CDR3, as DNA: TGCGCCAGCAGCTTTAGCGGGGGGGCGGAGACCCAGTACTTC.

The chain employs TRBV5-1 and TRBJ1-2, with D unresolved. The CDR3 is made up of 13 amino acids. Trimming stripped 0 bases from V and 3 bases from J, with 6 bases between. The germline CDR1 and CDR2 sequences are SGHRS and YFSETQ. The CDR3 is CASSLGQDYGYTF. The CDR3 DNA is TGCGCCAGCAGCTTGGGGCAGGACTATGGCTACACCTTC.

The chain combines TRBV5-6 with TRBJ1-2; no clear D gene. Germline lookup yields CDR1 SGHDT and CDR2 YYEEEE. The CDR3 length is 14 residues. V lost 3 bases to trimming and J lost 3 bases, with 12 bases between them. Written as DNA, the CDR3 is TGTGCCAGCAGCTCTCCTCAGAGGTACTATGGCTACACCTTC. As protein: CASSSPQRYYGYTF.

The chain links TRBV6-5 to TRBJ2-3; TRBD2 agrees at 7 bases. J gave up 2 bases and V 5 bases, and 7 bases lay outside the gene matches. The CDR3 contains 15 residues. Germline CDR1 reads MNHEY; CDR2 reads SVGAGI. For the CDR3, the DNA is TGTGCCAGCAGTCCCCCGGGGGGATTCACAGATACGCAGTATTTT. Translated, it gives CASSPPGGFTDTQYF.

The V and J genes are TRBV6-5 and TRBJ2-2; maybe TRBD2 (5 bases). This CDR3 region has 16 residues. CDR1 and CDR2 from the germline V gene are MNHEY and SVGAGI. Trimming stripped 2 bases from V and 7 bases from J, with 17 bases between. DNA of the CDR3: TGTGCCAGCAGTTACCTGGTGGGGAGTCTCGACGGGGAGCTGTTTTTT. It codes for CASSYLVGSLDGELFF.

This chain connects TRBV9 to TRBJ2-2; possibly TRBD1 or TRBD2 for D (5 bases each). Germline assignment: CDR1 SGDLS and CDR2 YYNGEE. Deletions cut 5 bases from V and 1 base from J, with 12 bases between. This CDR3 contains 15 residues. The CDR3 nucleotides are TGTGCCAGCAGGGGGGACGGACGGAACACCGGGGAGCTGTTTTTT. This sequence encodes CASRGDGRNTGELFF.

This sequence joins TRBV7-9 and TRBJ2-3, with D possibly TRBD1 on 6 matching bases. Germline V CDR1 and CDR2: SEHNR, FQNEAQ (reference sequence). This CDR3 comprises 15 residues. The germline V and J ends were trimmed by 1 base and 4 bases, with 12 bases remaining between them. The CDR3 is CASSLEGTGPDTQYF. The CDR3 DNA reads as TGTGCCAGCAGCTTAGAAGGCACAGGGCCAGATACGCAGTATTTT.

The rearrangement joins TRBV14 to TRBJ2-3; 9 nucleotides align to TRBD2. CDR1 and CDR2 (germline): SGHDN, FVKESK. The CDR3 spans 17 residues. Germline trimming cut 0 bases from V and 1 base from J; bases unmatched to any gene: 5. CDR3 residues: CASSQEASGVGTDTQYF. CDR3 DNA sequence: TGTGCCAGCAGCCAAGAGGCTAGCGGGGTGGGCACAGATACGCAGTATTTT.

The V call is TRBV28, the J call TRBJ2-3, with TRBD1 as a possible D gene (6 bases). The V end was cut by 6 bases, the J end by 12 bases, with 16 bases between. The CDR3 has 12 amino acids. Germline CDR1 is MDHEN and CDR2 is SYDVKM. CDR3 in DNA: TGTGCCAGCAGCCGGACAGTGGTCACACAGTATTTT. Amino acid sequence: CASSRTVVTQYF. Full variable domain (outside the CDR3, taken from reference TRBV28 and TRBJ2-3): DVKVTQSSRYLVKRTGEKVFLECVQDMDHENMFWYRQDPGLGLRLIYFSYDVKMKEKGDIPEGYSVSREKKERFSLILESASTNQTSMYLCASSRTVVTQYFGPGTRLTVL.

The genes are TRBV6-5 and TRBJ1-2; D ambiguous. The germline V and J ends were trimmed by 2 bases and 4 bases, with 8 bases remaining between them. The CDR3 covers 13 residues. Germline loops: CDR1 MNHEY, CDR2 SVGAGI. This CDR3 is CASSYQGPYGYTF. CDR3 coding DNA: TGTGCCAGCAGTTACCAAGGGCCCTATGGCTACACCTTC.

The rearrangement uses TRBV19 and TRBJ2-3, with 8 bases identical to TRBD2. J gave up 4 bases and V 1 base, and 4 bases lay outside the gene matches. The CDR3 has 15 amino acids. Germline CDR1 is LNHDA and CDR2 is SQIVND (reference sequence). The CDR3 loop reads CASSIGGSGADTQYF. The CDR3 DNA reads as TGTGCCAGTAGTATAGGGGGTAGCGGGGCAGATACGCAGTATTTT.

This clone came up once. This rearrangement joins TRBV7-8 to TRBJ2-2; D tentatively fits TRBD1 or TRBD2 (5 bases each). The CDR3 is made up of 15 amino acids. The ends were cut back, 5 bases at V and 4 bases at J, with 14 bases in the middle. CDR1 and CDR2 (germline): SGHVS, FQNEAQ. The CDR3 loop reads CASSRGQGGTGELFF. The CDR3 DNA is TGTGCCAGCAGCCGCGGGCAGGGTGGCACCGGGGAGCTGTTTTTT.